Below are 10 T cell receptor beta chains sequenced from a single sample in a study of CD8+CD57+ T cells in acquired aplastic anemia. The template used for profiling TCR beta VDJ and CDR3 was genomic DNA. MiXCR was run by TCRdb on the reads, yielding one entry per CDR3 protein. The repertoire holds some 120,000 distinct CDR3 sequences, with 55% to 70% as singletons. Whoever was chosen for sequencing had shown CD8+CD57+ cell expansion by flow cytometry. The source material was sorted CD4+, CD8+, or CD8+CD57+ T cells (not recorded which) from PBMCs. The receptors shown here come from a human donor with aplastic anemia.

This clonotype has a handful of counts. The CDR3 sequence is CASSLTDRNSYNEQFF. Here the CDR3 DNA reads TGTGCCAGCAGCTTAACGGACAGGAATTCTTACAATGAGCAGTTCTTC. The chain links TRBV11-1 to TRBJ2-1, with 7 bases that match TRBD1. The junction had 8 bases not matched to a gene; V was cut back by 2 bases and J by 4 bases. Germline V gene sequence: CDR1 SGHAT, CDR2 FQDESV (reference sequence). The CDR3 runs 16 residues.

The chain employs TRBV5-4 and TRBJ1-2; 9 bases line up with TRBD1. Losses at the gene ends were 7 bases for V and 5 bases for J; bases not matched to a gene: 12. Germline V gene data show CDR1 as SGHNT and CDR2 as YYREEE (reference sequence). The CDR3 is 15 amino acids. DNA for the CDR3: TGTGCCAGCGGAACCCGGGGACAGGGAAATTATGGCTACACCTTC. Its translation: CASGTRGQGNYGYTF.

The J gene is TRBJ2-7, the V gene TRBV5-6; D is unclear. The CDR3 spans 13 residues. Trimming removed 7 bases at V and 0 bases at J, with 11 bases between. Germline V gene sequence: CDR1 SGHDT, CDR2 YYEEEE. The CDR3 DNA reads as TGTGCCAGCCTTTCAGAAGCCTCCTACGAGCAGTACTTC. Translated: CASLSEASYEQYF.

This clonotype was counted many times. The chain links TRBV11-2 to TRBJ2-7; D possibly matches TRBD1 or TRBD2 (5 bases each). V dropped 0 bases and J dropped 4 bases, with 10 bases sitting between them. The CDR3 runs 14 residues. Germline values: CDR1 SGHAT, CDR2 FQNNGV. The CDR3 loop reads CASSLDGASYEQYF. CDR3 bases: TGTGCCAGCAGCTTAGACGGGGCCTCTTACGAGCAGTACTTC.

The CDR3 loop reads CASSLAGGRGTDTQYF. In DNA form, the CDR3 reads TGCGCCAGCAGCTTGGCGGGCGGGAGAGGCACAGATACGCAGTATTTT. The genes are TRBV5-1 and TRBJ2-3; 7 bases are a match to TRBD2. Germline values: CDR1 SGHRS, CDR2 YFSETQ. The CDR3 has 16 amino acids. The V and J ends lost 0 bases and 1 base, in that order; junction bases with no gene match: 5.

The chain combines TRBV10-3 with TRBJ2-7, with D unclear. V was shortened by 6 bases and J by 10 bases, with 22 bases between the two germline ends. Germline V lookup: CDR1 ENHRY, CDR2 SYGVKD. CDR3 length: 14 amino acids. DNA for the CDR3: TGTGCCATCAGCAGCCCCCGGTTGGAGTCGGGTCAGTACTTC. The encoded protein is CAISSPRLESGQYF.

The J gene is TRBJ1-1, the V gene TRBV20-1, with D possibly TRBD1 on 5 matching bases. Germline V gene lookup returns CDR1 DFQATT and CDR2 SNEGSKA (reference sequence). CDR3 length: 14 amino acids. Trimming removed 4 bases at V and 0 bases at J, with 12 bases between. In DNA, the CDR3 is TGCAGTGCTAAGATCAGGGCGATGAACACTGAAGCTTTCTTT. Protein sequence: CSAKIRAMNTEAFF.

The chain uses TRBV10-3 and TRBJ1-1, with D unresolved. From germline, CDR1 is ENHRY and CDR2 SYGVKD. V lost 7 bases, J lost 0 bases, and 9 bases lay in between. This CDR3 region has 13 residues. The CDR3 spells CAINPSMNTEAFF. The CDR3 bases are TGTGCCATCAACCCATCGATGAACACTGAAGCTTTCTTT.

This clonotype came up a few times. The chain employs TRBV25-1 and TRBJ2-1; D unclear. The CDR3 is made up of 16 amino acids. Germline V lookup: CDR1 MGHDK, CDR2 SYGVNS. Trimming took off 2 bases at V and 0 bases at J, with 11 bases between the two ends. CDR3 region: CASSELGDSSYNEQFF. CDR3 DNA: TGTGCCAGCAGTGAACTTGGCGATAGCTCCTACAATGAGCAGTTCTTC.

A single count supports this clonotype. The chain employs TRBV25-1 and TRBJ1-1, with unresolved D. Between the trimmed V and J ends, which lost 4 bases and 4 bases, there was a span of 13 bases. In germline, CDR1 is MGHDK, CDR2 SYGVNS. The CDR3 totals 14 residues. CDR3 sequence reads: CASSGRLWGTEAFF. Here the CDR3 DNA reads TGTGCCAGCAGTGGGCGTTTATGGGGCACTGAAGCTTTCTTT.